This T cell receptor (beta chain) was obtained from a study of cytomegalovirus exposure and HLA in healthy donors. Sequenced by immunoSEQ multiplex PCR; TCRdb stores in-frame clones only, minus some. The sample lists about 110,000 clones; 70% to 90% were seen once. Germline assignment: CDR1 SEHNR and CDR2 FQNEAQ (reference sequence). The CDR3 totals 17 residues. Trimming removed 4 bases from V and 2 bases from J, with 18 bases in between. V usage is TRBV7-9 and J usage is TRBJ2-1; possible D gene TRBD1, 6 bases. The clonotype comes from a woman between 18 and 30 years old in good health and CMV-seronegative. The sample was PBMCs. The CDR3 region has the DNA TGTGCCAGCAGCTCAGAGGTCTCAGGGGTCCCCTACAATGAGCAGTTCTTC. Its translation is CASSSEVSGVPYNEQFF.